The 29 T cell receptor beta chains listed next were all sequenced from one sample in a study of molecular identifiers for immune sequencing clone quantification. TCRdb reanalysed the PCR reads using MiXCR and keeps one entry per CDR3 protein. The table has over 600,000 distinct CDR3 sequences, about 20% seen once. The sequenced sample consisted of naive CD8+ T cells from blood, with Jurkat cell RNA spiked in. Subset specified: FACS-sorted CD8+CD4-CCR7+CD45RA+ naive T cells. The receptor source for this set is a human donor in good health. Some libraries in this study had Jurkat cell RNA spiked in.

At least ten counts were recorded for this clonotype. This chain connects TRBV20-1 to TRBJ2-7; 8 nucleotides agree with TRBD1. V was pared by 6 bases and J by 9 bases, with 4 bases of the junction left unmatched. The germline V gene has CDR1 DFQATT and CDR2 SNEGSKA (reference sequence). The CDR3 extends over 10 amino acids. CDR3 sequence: CSAEQGVQYF. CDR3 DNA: TGCAGTGCAGAACAGGGGGTGCAGTACTTC.

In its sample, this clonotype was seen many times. The CDR3 spells CSSPTGYYNEQFF. The CDR3, as DNA: TGCAGTTCTCCTACAGGGTATTACAATGAGCAGTTCTTC. This chain joins TRBV29-1 and TRBJ2-1, with D maybe TRBD1 (6 bases). CDR1 is SQVTM and CDR2 is ANQGSEA in the germline V gene. This CDR3 comprises 13 residues.

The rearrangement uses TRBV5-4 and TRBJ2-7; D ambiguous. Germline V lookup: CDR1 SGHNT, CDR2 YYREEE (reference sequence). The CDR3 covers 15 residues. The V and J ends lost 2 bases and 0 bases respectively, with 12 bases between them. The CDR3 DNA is TGTGCCAGCAGCTTCGGGCAGGAACCCTCCTACGAGCAGTACTTC. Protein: CASSFGQEPSYEQYF. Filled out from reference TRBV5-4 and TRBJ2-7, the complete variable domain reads ETGVTQSPTHLIKTRGQQVTLRCSSQSGHNTVSWYQQALGQGPQFIFQYYREEENGRGNFPPRFSGLQFPNYSSELNVNALELDDSALYLCASSFGQEPSYEQYFGPGTRLTVT.

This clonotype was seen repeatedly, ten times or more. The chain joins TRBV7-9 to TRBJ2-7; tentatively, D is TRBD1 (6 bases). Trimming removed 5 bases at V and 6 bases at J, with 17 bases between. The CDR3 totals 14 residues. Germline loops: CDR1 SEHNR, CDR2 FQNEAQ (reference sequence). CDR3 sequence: CASSAGQRQGEQYF. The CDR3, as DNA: TGTGCCAGCAGCGCCGGACAGCGCCAGGGCGAGCAGTACTTC. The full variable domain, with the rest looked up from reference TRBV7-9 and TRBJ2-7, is DTGVSQNPRHKITKRGQNVTFRCDPISEHNRLYWYRQTLGQGPEFLTYFQNEAQLEKSRLLSDRFSAERPKGSFSTLEIQRTEQGDSAMYLCASSAGQRQGEQYFGPGTRLTVT.

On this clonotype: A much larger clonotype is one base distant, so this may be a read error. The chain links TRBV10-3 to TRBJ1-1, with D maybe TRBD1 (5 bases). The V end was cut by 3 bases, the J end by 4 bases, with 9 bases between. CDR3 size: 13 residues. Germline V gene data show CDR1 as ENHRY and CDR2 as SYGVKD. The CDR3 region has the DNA TGTGCCATCAGTGAAGAGGGGAGCACTGAAGCTTTCTTT. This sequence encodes CAISEEGSTEAFF.

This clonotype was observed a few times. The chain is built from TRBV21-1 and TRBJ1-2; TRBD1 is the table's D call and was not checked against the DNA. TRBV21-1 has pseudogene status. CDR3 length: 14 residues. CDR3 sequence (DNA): TGTGCCACCCAAAGGGACAGGGTCGGATATGGCTACACCTTC. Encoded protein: CATQRDRVGYGYTF.

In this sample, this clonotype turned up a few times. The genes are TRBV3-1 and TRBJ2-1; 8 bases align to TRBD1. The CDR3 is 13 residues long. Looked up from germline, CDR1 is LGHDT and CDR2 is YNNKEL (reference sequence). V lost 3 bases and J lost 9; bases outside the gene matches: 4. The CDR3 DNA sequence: TGTGCCAGCAGCCAGTCAGGGGGCCCTGAGCAGTTCTTC. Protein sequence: CASSQSGGPEQFF.

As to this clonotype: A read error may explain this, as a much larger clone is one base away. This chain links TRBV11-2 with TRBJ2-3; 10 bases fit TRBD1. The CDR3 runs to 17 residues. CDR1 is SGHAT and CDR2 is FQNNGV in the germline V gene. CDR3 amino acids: CASSPWDRGASTGTQYF. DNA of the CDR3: TGTGCCAGCAGCCCCTGGGACAGGGGAGCGAGCACAGGTACGCAGTATTTT.

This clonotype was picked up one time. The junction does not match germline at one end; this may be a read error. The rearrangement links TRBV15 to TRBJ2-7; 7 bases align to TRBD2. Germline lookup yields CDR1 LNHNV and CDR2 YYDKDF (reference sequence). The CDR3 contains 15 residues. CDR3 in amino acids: CAASRDWGGGFEQYF. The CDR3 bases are TGTGCCGCCAGCAGAGATTGGGGGGGAGGCTTCGAGCAGTACTTC.

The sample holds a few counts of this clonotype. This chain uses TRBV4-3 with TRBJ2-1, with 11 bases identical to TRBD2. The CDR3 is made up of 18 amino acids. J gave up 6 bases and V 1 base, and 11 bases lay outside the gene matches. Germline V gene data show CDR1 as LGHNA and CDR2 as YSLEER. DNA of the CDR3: TGCGCCAGCAGCCAAGCGATACCGGGACTAGCGGTTGGCAATGAGCAGTTCTTC. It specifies CASSQAIPGLAVGNEQFF.

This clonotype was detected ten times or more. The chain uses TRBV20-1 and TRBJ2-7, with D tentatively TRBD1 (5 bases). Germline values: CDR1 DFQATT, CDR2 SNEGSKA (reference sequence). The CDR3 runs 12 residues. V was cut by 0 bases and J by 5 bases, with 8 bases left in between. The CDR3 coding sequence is TGCAGTGCTAGAGAGGCAGGGCACGAGCAGTACTTC. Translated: CSAREAGHEQYF.

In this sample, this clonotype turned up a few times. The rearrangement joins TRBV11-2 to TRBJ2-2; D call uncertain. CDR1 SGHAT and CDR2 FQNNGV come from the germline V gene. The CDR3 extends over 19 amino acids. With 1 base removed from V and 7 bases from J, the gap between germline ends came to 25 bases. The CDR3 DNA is TGTGCCAGCAGCTTAGTAGACCTGCGCGGACCTGAGGATGGCGGGGAGCTGTTTTTT. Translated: CASSLVDLRGPEDGGELFF.

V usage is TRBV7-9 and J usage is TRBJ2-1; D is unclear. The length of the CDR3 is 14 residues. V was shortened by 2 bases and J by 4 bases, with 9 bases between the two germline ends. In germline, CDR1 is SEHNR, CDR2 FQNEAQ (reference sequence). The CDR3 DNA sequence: TGTGCCAGCAGCTTATTTGACGAATACAATGAGCAGTTCTTC. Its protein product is CASSLFDEYNEQFF.

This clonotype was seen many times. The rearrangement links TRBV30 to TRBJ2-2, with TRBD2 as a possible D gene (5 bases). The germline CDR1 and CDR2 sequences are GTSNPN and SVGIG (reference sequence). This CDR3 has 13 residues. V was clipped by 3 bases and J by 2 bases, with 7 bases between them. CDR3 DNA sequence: TGTGCCTGGAGACGGGGAAACACCGGGGAGCTGTTTTTT. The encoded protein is CAWRRGNTGELFF.

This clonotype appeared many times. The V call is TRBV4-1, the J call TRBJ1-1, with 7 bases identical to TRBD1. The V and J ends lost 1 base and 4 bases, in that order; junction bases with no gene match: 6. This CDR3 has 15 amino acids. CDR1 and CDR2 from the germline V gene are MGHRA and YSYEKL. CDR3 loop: CASSQAGQATTEAFF. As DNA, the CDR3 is TGCGCCAGCAGCCAAGCAGGACAGGCTACCACTGAAGCTTTCTTT.

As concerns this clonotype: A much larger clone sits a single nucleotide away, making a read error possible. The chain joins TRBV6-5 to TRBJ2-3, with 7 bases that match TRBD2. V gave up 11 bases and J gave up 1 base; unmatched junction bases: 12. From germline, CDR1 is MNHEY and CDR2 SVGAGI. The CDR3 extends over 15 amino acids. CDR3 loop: CACTPYAGGTDTQYF. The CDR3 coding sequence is TGTGCCTGCACTCCGTACGCGGGAGGCACAGATACGCAGTATTTT.

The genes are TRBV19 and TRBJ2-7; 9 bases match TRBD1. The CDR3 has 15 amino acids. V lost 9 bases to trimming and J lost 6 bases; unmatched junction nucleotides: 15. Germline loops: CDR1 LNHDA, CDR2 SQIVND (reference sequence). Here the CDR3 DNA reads TGTGCCAGCCCCCTAAACCGGGACAGGGTACGCGAGCAGTACTTC. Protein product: CASPLNRDRVREQYF.

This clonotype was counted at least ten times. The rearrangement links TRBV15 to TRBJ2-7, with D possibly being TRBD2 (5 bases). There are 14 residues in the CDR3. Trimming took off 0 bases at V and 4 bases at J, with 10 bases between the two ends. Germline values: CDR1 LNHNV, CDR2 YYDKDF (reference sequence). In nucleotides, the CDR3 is TGTGCCACCAGCAGAGAGCGAGGGTTGTACGAGCAGTACTTC. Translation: CATSRERGLYEQYF.

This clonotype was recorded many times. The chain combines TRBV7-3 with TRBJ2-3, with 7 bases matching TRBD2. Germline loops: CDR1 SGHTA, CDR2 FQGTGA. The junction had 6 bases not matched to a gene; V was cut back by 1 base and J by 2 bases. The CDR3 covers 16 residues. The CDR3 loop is CASSLISREPTDTQYF. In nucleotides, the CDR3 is TGTGCCAGCAGCTTAATATCGCGGGAGCCCACAGATACGCAGTATTTT.

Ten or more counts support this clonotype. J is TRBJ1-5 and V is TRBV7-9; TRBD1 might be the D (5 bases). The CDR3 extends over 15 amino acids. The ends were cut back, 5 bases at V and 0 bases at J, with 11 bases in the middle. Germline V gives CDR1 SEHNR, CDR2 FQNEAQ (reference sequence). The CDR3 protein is CASSPMGGSNQPQHF. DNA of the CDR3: TGTGCCAGCAGCCCGATGGGGGGTAGCAATCAGCCCCAGCATTTT.

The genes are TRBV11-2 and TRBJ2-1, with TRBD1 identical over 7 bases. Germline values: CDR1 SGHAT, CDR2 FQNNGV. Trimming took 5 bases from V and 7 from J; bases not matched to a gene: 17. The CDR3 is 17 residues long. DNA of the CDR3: TGTGCCAGCAGCCCCCCCCGGGGACAGAGCCCAAGGAATGAGCAGTTCTTC. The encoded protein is CASSPPRGQSPRNEQFF.

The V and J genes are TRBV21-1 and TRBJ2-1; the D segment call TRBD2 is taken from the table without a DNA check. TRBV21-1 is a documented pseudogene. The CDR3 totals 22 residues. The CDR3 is CASGNGRLASGGVPLLDNEQFF. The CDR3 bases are TGTGCCAGCGGCAACGGCCGCCTCGCTAGCGGGGGGGTACCCCTCCTAGATAATGAGCAGTTCTTC.

CDR3 nucleotides: TGTGCCAGCAGTTCTAACAGGGTTGATAGCAATCAGCCCCAGCATTTT. It specifies CASSSNRVDSNQPQHF. The chain links TRBV27 to TRBJ1-5, with D tentatively TRBD1 (6 bases). Germline V gene lookup returns CDR1 MNHEY and CDR2 SMNVEV (reference sequence). Trimming left V 4 bases short and J 0 bases short, with 13 bases between. This CDR3 is built from 16 residues.

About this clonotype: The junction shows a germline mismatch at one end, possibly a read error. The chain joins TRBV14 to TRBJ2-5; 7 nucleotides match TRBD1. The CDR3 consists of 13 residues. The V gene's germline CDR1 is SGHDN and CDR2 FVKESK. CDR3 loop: CASGQDRAETQYF. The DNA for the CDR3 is TGTGCCAGCGGCCAAGACAGGGCAGAGACCCAGTACTTC.

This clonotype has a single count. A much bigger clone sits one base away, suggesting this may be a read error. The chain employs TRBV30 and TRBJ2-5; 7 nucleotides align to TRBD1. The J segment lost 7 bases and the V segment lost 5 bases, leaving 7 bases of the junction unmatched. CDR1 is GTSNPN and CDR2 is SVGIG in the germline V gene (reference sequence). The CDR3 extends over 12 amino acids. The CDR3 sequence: CAWGDREGTQYF. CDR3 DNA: TGTGCCTGGGGGGACAGAGAAGGGACCCAGTACTTC.

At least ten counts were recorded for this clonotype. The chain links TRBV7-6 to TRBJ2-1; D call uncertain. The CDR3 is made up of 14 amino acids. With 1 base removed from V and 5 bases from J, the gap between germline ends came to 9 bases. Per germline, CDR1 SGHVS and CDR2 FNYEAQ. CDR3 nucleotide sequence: TGTGCCAGCAGCTTAGGGGCTAGAAACAATGAGCAGTTCTTC. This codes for CASSLGARNNEQFF. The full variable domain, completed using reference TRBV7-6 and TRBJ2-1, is GAGVSQSPRYKVTKRGQDVALRCDPISGHVSLYWYRQALGQGPEFLTYFNYEAQQDKSGLPNDRFSAERPEGSISTLTIQRTEQRDSAMYRCASSLGARNNEQFFGPGTRLTVL.

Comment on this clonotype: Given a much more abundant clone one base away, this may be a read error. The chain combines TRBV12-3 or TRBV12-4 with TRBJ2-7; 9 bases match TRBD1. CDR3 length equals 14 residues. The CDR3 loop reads CANSGTGTTYEQYF. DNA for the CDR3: TGTGCCAACAGTGGGACAGGGACCACCTACGAGCAGTACTTC.

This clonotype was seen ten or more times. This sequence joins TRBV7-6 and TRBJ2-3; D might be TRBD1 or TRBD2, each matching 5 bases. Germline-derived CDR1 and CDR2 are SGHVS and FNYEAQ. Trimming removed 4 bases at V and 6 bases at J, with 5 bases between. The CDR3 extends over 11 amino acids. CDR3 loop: CASSWGDTQYF. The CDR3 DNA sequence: TGTGCCAGCAGCTGGGGGGATACGCAGTATTTT.

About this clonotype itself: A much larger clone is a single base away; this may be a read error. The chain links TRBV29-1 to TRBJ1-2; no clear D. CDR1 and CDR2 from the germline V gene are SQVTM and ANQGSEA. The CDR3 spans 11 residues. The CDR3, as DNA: TGCAGCGTTGAAACTGACTATGGCCACACCTTC. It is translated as CSVETDYGHTF.